What follows are 2 T cell receptor beta chains derived from one specimen sequenced in a study of CD8+ T cells in alopecia areata. Treatment here: oral pan-JAK inhibitor, 5-10 mg twice daily. RNA extraction and reverse transcription yielded cDNA as sequencing template. The protocol was immunoSEQ multiplex PCR, while the TCRdb copy is restricted to in-frame clones and leaves out a portion. The sample gives 120,000 or so clones, over 60% of which show up once; around 5.7% is in the top ten. Sequencing used CD4+ T cells sorted from blood, obtained at week 4, from a patient treated with tofacitinib. The origin of the receptors is a human donor with alopecia areata.

This chain uses TRBV28 with TRBJ2-3, with TRBD1 as a possible D gene (6 bases). V gave up 6 bases and J gave up 1 base, with 20 bases separating them. Germline values: CDR1 MDHEN, CDR2 SYDVKM. The CDR3 has 17 amino acids. CDR3 residues: CASSRPVQRTGTDTQYF. The CDR3 DNA reads as TGTGCCAGCAGCCGTCCCGTGCAGAGGACAGGCACAGATACGCAGTATTTT.

J is TRBJ2-5 and V is TRBV15; D gene uncertain. This CDR3 spans 14 amino acids. V was cut by 1 base and J by 5 bases, with 11 bases left in between. Germline V gives CDR1 LNHNV, CDR2 YYDKDF (reference sequence). CDR3 nucleotides: TGTGCCACCAGCAGAGTTCAGGCCCAGGAGACCCAGTACTTC. The encoded protein is CATSRVQAQETQYF. The full variable domain, with the rest looked up from reference TRBV15 and TRBJ2-5, is DAMVIQNPRYQVTQFGKPVTLSCSQTLNHNVMYWYQQKSSQAPKLLFHYYDKDFNNEADTPDNFQSRRPNTSFCFLDIRSPGLGDTAMYLCATSRVQAQETQYFGPGTRLLVL.